The 2 T cell receptor beta chains in this list originate from one sample, sequenced in a study of type 1 and type 2 diabetes patients. Amplification started from genomic DNA. Multiplex PCR with 30 forward and 13 reverse primers amplified the TCR beta CDR3. TCRdb re-called the multiplex PCR reads through MiXCR, storing one row per CDR3 protein. This table holds around 300,000 distinct CDR3 sequences, roughly 50% found once. Material for sequencing was peripheral blood mononuclear cells (PBMCs). These receptors originate from a man aged 18 to 30 with type 2 diabetes.

The chain combines TRBV6-5 with TRBJ2-3, with 10 bases that match TRBD2. This CDR3 region has 18 residues. With V trimmed by 5 bases and J by 1 base, 12 bases remained unmatched. The germline CDR1 and CDR2 sequences are MNHEY and SVGAGI. This CDR3 is CASSPTRNLAGGTDTQYF. Here the CDR3 DNA reads TGTGCCAGCAGTCCTACTCGTAATCTAGCGGGGGGCACAGATACGCAGTATTTT.

The chain couples TRBV10-1 to TRBJ2-5, with 9 bases identical to TRBD2. CDR1 is WNHNN and CDR2 is SYGVQD in the germline V gene (reference sequence). This CDR3 has 14 amino acids. The CDR3 is CASASGRSGETQYF. In DNA form, the CDR3 reads TGCGCTAGCGCCAGCGGGAGGTCCGGGGAGACCCAGTACTTC.